This T cell receptor beta chain was recovered during a study of Ad26.COV2.S vaccination and SARS-CoV-2 variants. Overall study: Each vaccinee took Ad26.COV2.S intramuscularly, once or twice 56 days apart.

Libraries were prepared by immunoSEQ multiplex PCR; TCRdb keeps only in-frame clonotypes and omits some of them. The sample lists roughly 460,000 clones, about 89% occurring once. Study results and limitations: Vaccinated and placebo-treated recipients had similar non-spike TCR breadth.

Documented treatment: 19 received Ad26.COV2.S at low or high dose, single or two shots; roughly five received placebo; per-sample allocation not given. Sampling occurred on day 63 after the first vaccine or placebo injection. Built on an Ad26 vector, the vaccine expressed Wuhan-strain SARS-CoV-2 spike. Worth noting for this clone: Its antigen is not known.

V lost 2 bases to trimming and J lost 9 bases, with 14 bases between them. Germline lookup yields CDR1 GTSNPN and CDR2 SVGIG (reference sequence). This CDR3 spans 13 amino acids. This clonotype originated in a person between 18 and 65 years old who received the Ad26.COV2.S COVID-19 vaccine or a placebo. The sample here was peripheral blood, taken in a trial of Ad26.COV2.S vaccine versus placebo. V gene TRBV30 combines with J gene TRBJ1-5; D remains unclear. CDR3 in amino acids: CAWSPQIVGPQHF. CDR3 nucleotide sequence: TGTGCCTGGAGTCCCCAAATCGTAGGGCCCCAGCATTTT.